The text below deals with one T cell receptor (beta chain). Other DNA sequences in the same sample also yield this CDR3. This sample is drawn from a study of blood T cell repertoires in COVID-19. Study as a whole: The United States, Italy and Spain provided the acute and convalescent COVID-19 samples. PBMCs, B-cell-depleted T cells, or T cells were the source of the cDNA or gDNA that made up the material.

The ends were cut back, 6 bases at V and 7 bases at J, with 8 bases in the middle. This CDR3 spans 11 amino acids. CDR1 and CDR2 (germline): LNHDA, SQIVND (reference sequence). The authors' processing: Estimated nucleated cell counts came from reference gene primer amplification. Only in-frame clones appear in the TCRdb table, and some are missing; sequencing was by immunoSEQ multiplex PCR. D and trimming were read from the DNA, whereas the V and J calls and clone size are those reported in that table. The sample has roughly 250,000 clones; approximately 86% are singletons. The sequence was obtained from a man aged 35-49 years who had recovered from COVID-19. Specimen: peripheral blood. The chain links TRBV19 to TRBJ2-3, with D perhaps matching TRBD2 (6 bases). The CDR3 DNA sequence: TGTGCCAGTAGCACTAGCTATACGCAGTATTTT. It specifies CASSTSYTQYF.